These 14 T cell receptor beta chains share one sample of origin, sequenced in a study of identical twins. One entry per CDR3 protein results from TCRdb running MiXCR on the 5' RACE reads. The data show about 660,000 distinct CDR3 sequences, over 8.5% seen once. These data were also reused for a study on yellow fever vaccine responses in identical twins.

Specimen: PBMCs. The receptors shown here come from a woman aged 18-35 years in good health.

This clonotype came up a few times. The genes are TRBV6-2 or TRBV6-3 and TRBJ2-7; 8 bases map to TRBD1. Per germline, CDR1 MNHEY and CDR2 SVGEGT. The CDR3 loop spans 15 amino acids. The J segment lost 7 bases and the V segment lost 2 bases, leaving 10 bases of the junction unmatched. CDR3: CASSYLGQGSEEQYF. In DNA, the CDR3 is TGTGCCAGCAGTTACCTAGGACAGGGATCTGAAGAGCAGTACTTC.

This clonotype has more than one count but fewer than ten. The genes are TRBV20-1 and TRBJ2-5; 9 bases agree with TRBD2. The CDR3 is made up of 13 amino acids. Germline V gives CDR1 DFQATT, CDR2 SNEGSKA (reference sequence). The ends lost 3 bases at V and 3 bases at J; junction bases unmatched: 2. The CDR3 protein is CSASLAGKETQYF. The CDR3 DNA reads as TGCAGTGCTAGTCTAGCGGGGAAAGAGACCCAGTACTTC.

The chain recombines TRBV5-6 with TRBJ1-5; 8 positions agree with TRBD1. Germline assignment: CDR1 SGHDT and CDR2 YYEEEE. CDR3 size: 14 residues. The ends lost 4 bases at V and 7 bases at J; junction bases unmatched: 7. CDR3 DNA sequence: TGTGCCAGCAGCGTAGGACAGGGAAGGCAGCCCCAGCATTTT. Residues: CASSVGQGRQPQHF.

The table lists this clonotype with a few counts. The V call is TRBV12-3 or TRBV12-4, the J call TRBJ2-7; 8 positions match TRBD2. This CDR3 spans 15 amino acids. V shed 2 bases, J shed 0 bases, and the junction held 3 bases outside the gene matches. CDR3 in amino acids: CASSLSGGVSYEQYF. The CDR3 DNA reads as TGTGCCAGCAGTTTAAGCGGGGGCGTCTCCTACGAGCAGTACTTC.

This clonotype was seen only a few times. The V gene is TRBV5-1, the J gene TRBJ1-1, with 7 bases fitting TRBD1. The CDR3 length is 15 residues. CDR1 is SGHRS and CDR2 is YFSETQ in the germline V gene. V gave up 3 bases and J gave up 0 bases; unmatched junction bases: 5. The CDR3 DNA reads as TGCGCCAGCAGCTCCCAGGGGGAGTTGAACACTGAAGCTTTCTTT. Its protein is CASSSQGELNTEAFF.

This clonotype has more than one count but fewer than ten. The chain recombines TRBV5-5 with TRBJ1-2; 8 bases line up with TRBD1. There are 14 residues in the CDR3. Looked up from germline, CDR1 is SGHKS and CDR2 is YYEKEE (reference sequence). Trimming at V came to 3 bases and at J to 4 bases, leaving 5 bases not matched to a gene. The CDR3 spells CASSSKGQVYGYTF. DNA for the CDR3: TGTGCCAGCAGCTCGAAGGGACAGGTCTATGGCTACACCTTC.

This clonotype occurred many times. The J gene is TRBJ2-3, the V gene TRBV5-1; TRBD2 agrees at 7 bases. Germline V lookup: CDR1 SGHRS, CDR2 YFSETQ. This CDR3 is built from 16 residues. J gave up 2 bases and V 5 bases, and 11 bases lay outside the gene matches. For the CDR3, the DNA is TGCGCCAGCAGTCCAACCGTAGCGGGCAACACAGATACGCAGTATTTT. Translation gives CASSPTVAGNTDTQYF.

In this sample, this clonotype turned up a few times. V and J are TRBV7-6 and TRBJ2-1; a weak D match, TRBD2 (6 bases). Germline-derived CDR1 and CDR2 are SGHVS and FNYEAQ. The V end lost 5 bases, the J end lost 6 bases, and 14 bases lay between the germline ends. CDR3 length equals 14 residues. CDR3 sequence reads: CASSPPTSGNEQFF. CDR3 nucleotides: TGTGCCAGCAGCCCACCGACTAGTGGCAATGAGCAGTTCTTC.

Ten or more counts support this clonotype. This chain connects TRBV7-2 to TRBJ2-3, with D perhaps matching TRBD2 (5 bases). The germline V gene has CDR1 SGHTA and CDR2 FQGNSA. V shed 4 bases and J shed 1 base, with 15 bases lying between them. The CDR3 length is 16 residues. CDR3 DNA sequence: TGTGCCAGCAGCTCCCCAATAGCGTGGGGCACAGATACGCAGTATTTT. Its translation is CASSSPIAWGTDTQYF. Combining the CDR3 with reference TRBV7-2 and TRBJ2-3 gives the whole variable domain GAGVSQSPSNKVTEKGKDVELRCDPISGHTALYWYRQSLGQGLEFLIYFQGNSAPDKSGLPSDRFSAERTGGSVSTLTIQRTQQEDSAVYLCASSSPIAWGTDTQYFGPGTRLTVL.

V gene TRBV5-1 combines with J gene TRBJ2-2, with D unresolved. The CDR3 is made up of 15 amino acids. With 0 bases removed from V and 4 bases from J, the gap between germline ends came to 10 bases. Germline CDR1 SGHRS, CDR2 YFSETQ. CDR3 region: CASSLEAGPTGELFF. CDR3 nucleotide sequence: TGCGCCAGCAGCTTGGAGGCAGGACCCACCGGGGAGCTGTTTTTT. The whole variable domain, filled in from reference TRBV5-1 and TRBJ2-2, reads KAGVTQTPRYLIKTRGQQVTLSCSPISGHRSVSWYQQTPGQGLQFLFEYFSETQRNKGNFPGRFSGRQFSNSRSEMNVSTLELGDSALYLCASSLEAGPTGELFFGEGSRLTVL.

This clonotype was detected a few times. This chain uses TRBV28 with TRBJ1-5; no clear D gene. The CDR3 loop spans 14 amino acids. With 5 bases removed from V and 11 bases from J, the gap between germline ends came to 19 bases. Germline V gives CDR1 MDHEN, CDR2 SYDVKM. The CDR3 protein is CASSPDSSARAQHF. The CDR3 DNA follows: TGTGCCAGCAGTCCCGACTCATCGGCCCGAGCCCAGCATTTT.

This clonotype was detected a few times. The CDR3 bases are TGTGCCAGCACCACACTAGCGGGAGATATGGAGACCCAGTACTTC. As protein: CASTTLAGDMETQYF. The chain employs TRBV27 and TRBJ2-5, with TRBD2 matching over 11 bases. With 7 bases clipped from V and 5 bases from J, the junction kept 9 bases outside the gene matches. The V gene's germline CDR1 is MNHEY and CDR2 SMNVEV (reference sequence). The CDR3 totals 15 residues.

This clonotype has a count of ten or more. This chain connects TRBV6-5 to TRBJ2-5; 10 bases line up with TRBD2. CDR3 length equals 16 residues. The J segment lost 2 bases and the V segment lost 4 bases, leaving 7 bases of the junction unmatched. CDR1 is MNHEY, CDR2 SVGAGI, per germline. CDR3 sequence: CASSFRTSGAQETQYF. In nucleotides, the CDR3 is TGTGCCAGCAGTTTTCGGACTAGCGGAGCACAAGAGACCCAGTACTTC.

This clonotype was observed at least ten times. This chain connects TRBV6-5 to TRBJ2-2; 9 nucleotides align to TRBD2. Germline lookup yields CDR1 MNHEY and CDR2 SVGAGI. V was pared by 4 bases and J by 8 bases, with 5 bases of the junction left unmatched. This CDR3 comprises 14 residues. This chain's CDR3 is CASSSLAGKGELFF. Here the CDR3 DNA reads TGTGCCAGCAGTTCGCTAGCGGGAAAAGGGGAGCTGTTTTTT.